This TCR beta chain was profiled in a study of blood T cell repertoires in COVID-19. Study summary: Material from acute and convalescent COVID-19 was sourced from the United States, Italy and Spain.

This table comes from immunoSEQ multiplex PCR, and its TCRdb copy is limited to in-frame clones, with some not included. Of some 110,000 clones in the sample, about 70% were seen once. Trimming cost V 2 bases and J 2 bases, with 10 bases left between them. The CDR3 spans 14 residues. Germline V gives CDR1 SGHTA, CDR2 FQGNSA. This clone was picked up many times. The chain employs TRBV7-2 and TRBJ2-7; D possibly corresponds to TRBD1 (6 bases). The sequenced material came from peripheral blood. This receptor was taken from an elderly man with COVID-19, enrolled during active disease. CDR3: CASSLQGSPYEQYF. CDR3 bases: TGTGCCAGCAGCTTACAGGGGAGTCCCTACGAGCAGTACTTC.